This TCR beta chain originates from a study of breast tumors, draining lymph nodes, adjacent tissues. Findings and caveats of the study: That most tumor T cells come from lymph nodes remained unproven. Tumor repertoires ranked between lymph nodes and nontumor tissue in diversity, with V and J gene preferences. Data fit most tumor T cells coming from lymph node, expanding in tumor.

Breast cancer patients provided tissue from their axillary draining lymph nodes. One entry per CDR3 protein results from TCRdb running MiXCR on the multiplex PCR reads. Of 200,000 to 300,000 distinct CDR3 sequences listed, 30% to 35% are singletons. This clonotype came up many times. Its target is unknown. Trimming took 0 bases from V and 0 from J, leaving 10 bases between them. The CDR3 runs to 15 residues. Looked up from germline, CDR1 is DFQATT and CDR2 is SNEGSKA (reference sequence). J is TRBJ2-3 and V is TRBV20-1; TRBD2 is a possible D gene (6 bases). This receptor was taken from a female donor with breast cancer. Some clones in this sample may be carry-over from other donors' samples. The sequenced sample consisted of axillary lymph node tissue. The chain's CDR3 is CSARDWGTSTDTQYF. CDR3 sequence (DNA): TGCAGTGCTAGAGATTGGGGGACTAGCACAGATACGCAGTATTTT.